The sequence of this T cell receptor (beta chain) was determined in a study of early T cells in non-severe SARS-CoV-2 infection. About the study: Bulk RNA from unsorted whole blood was sequenced; chains were unpaired.

Ten or more counts support this clonotype. TCRdb re-analysed the 5' RACE reads in MiXCR, keeping a single row per CDR3 protein. Of 25,000 to 35,000 distinct CDR3 sequences listed, about 3.9% were seen once; the top ten hold approximately 8%. This clonotype was sampled from an adult who was a healthcare worker with PCR-confirmed SARS-CoV-2 infection or an uninfected control (not recorded which). Sequenced sample: whole blood.

The CDR3 bases are TGTGCCAGCAGTCTCCTGGGGGGAAAAGAGACCCAGTACTTC. It encodes CASSLLGGKETQYF. This chain joins TRBV6-6 and TRBJ2-5; weak D call: TRBD2 (6 bases). V dropped 5 bases and J dropped 3 bases, with 13 bases sitting between them. In germline, CDR1 is MNHNY, CDR2 SVGAGI (reference sequence). CDR3 length: 14 residues.